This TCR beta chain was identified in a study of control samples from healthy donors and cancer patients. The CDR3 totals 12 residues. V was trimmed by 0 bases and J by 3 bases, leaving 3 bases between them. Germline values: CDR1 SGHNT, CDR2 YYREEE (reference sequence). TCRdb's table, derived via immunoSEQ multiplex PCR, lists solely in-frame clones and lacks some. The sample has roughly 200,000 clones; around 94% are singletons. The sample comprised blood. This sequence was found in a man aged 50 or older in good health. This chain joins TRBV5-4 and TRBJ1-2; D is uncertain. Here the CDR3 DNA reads TGTGCCAGCAGCTTGGACGACTATGGCTACACCTTC. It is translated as CASSLDDYGYTF.